These 28 T cell receptor beta chains share one sample of origin, sequenced in a study of vaccination effects on CD4 cells after COVID-19. Profiling relied on immunoSEQ multiplex PCR, and the TCRdb table lists in-frame clones only, not all of them. This sample carries about 45,000 clones, approximately 70% of them seen once, and the ten largest clones take roughly a tenth. Subsequent to a culture period of roughly 11 days, CD4+ T cells were isolated. Participants received two doses of either the BNT162b2 or mRNA-1273 vaccine. Antigens of these TCRs are unknown. Source: CD4+ T cells from PBMCs cultured without peptide, taken after COVID-19 vaccination. The origin of the receptors is a human donor who received a COVID-19 vaccine.

The chain links TRBV19 to TRBJ2-6; D uncertain. The CDR3 is made up of 15 amino acids. V was clipped by 3 bases and J by 2 bases, with 8 bases between them. The germline V gene encodes CDR1 LNHDA and CDR2 SQIVND (reference sequence). This CDR3 is CASSIVEAGANVLTF. CDR3 DNA: TGTGCCAGTAGTATCGTCGAGGCTGGGGCCAACGTCCTGACTTTC.

This clone came up a few times. This sequence joins TRBV2 and TRBJ1-2, with 12 bases matching TRBD1. The V and J ends lost 8 bases and 5 bases, in that order; junction bases with no gene match: 9. The germline CDR1 and CDR2 sequences are SNHLY and FYNNEI. This CDR3 spans 15 amino acids. The CDR3: CASLGTGGFSYGYTF. The CDR3 nucleotides are TGTGCCAGCTTAGGGACAGGGGGCTTTTCGTATGGCTACACCTTC.

This chain joins TRBV4-1 and TRBJ1-2, with a possible D match to TRBD1 (5 bases). V lost 1 base and J 4 bases, leaving 16 bases between the germline ends. CDR3 length equals 16 residues. Germline lookup yields CDR1 MGHRA and CDR2 YSYEKL. This chain's CDR3 is CASSQATGTQIYGYTF. CDR3 coding DNA: TGCGCCAGCAGCCAAGCCACCGGGACGCAGATCTATGGCTACACCTTC.

In DNA form, the CDR3 reads TGTGCCAGCAGCCGCCGCCAGGGGGCGCAGGGTAATGAAAAACTGTTTTTT. It translates to CASSRRQGAQGNEKLFF. The V and J genes are TRBV5-4 and TRBJ1-4; 8 nucleotides align to TRBD1. The CDR3 sequence is 17 residues long. J gave up 4 bases and V 4 bases, and 12 bases lay outside the gene matches. The V gene's germline CDR1 is SGHNT and CDR2 YYREEE (reference sequence).

CDR3 DNA sequence: TGTGCCAGCAGTTCGATTAAAACAGGGGATCAGCCCCAGCATTTT. It encodes CASSSIKTGDQPQHF. The chain recombines TRBV6-5 with TRBJ1-5; 7 positions agree with TRBD1. The CDR3 is 15 amino acids. V trimming: 4 bases; J trimming: 5 bases; junction bases outside the gene matches: 8. Per the germline V gene, CDR1 is MNHEY and CDR2 is SVGAGI.

The chain carries TRBV6-4 and TRBJ2-3, with 8 bases fitting TRBD2. Germline V gives CDR1 MRHNA, CDR2 SNTAGT. The CDR3 contains 15 residues. V trimming: 2 bases; J trimming: 4 bases; junction bases outside the gene matches: 5. The CDR3 DNA reads TGTGCCAGCAGTGACGCGGGGGGCCAGGCAGATACGCAGTATTTT. Translation gives CASSDAGGQADTQYF.

V gene TRBV11-1 combines with J gene TRBJ1-2, with a weak D call TRBD1 (5 bases). This CDR3 is built from 13 residues. The germline gives CDR1 SGHAT, CDR2 FQDESV (reference sequence). V lost 1 base to trimming and J lost 7 bases, with 10 bases between them. The CDR3 sequence: CASSLEWGSGYTF. In DNA, the CDR3 is TGTGCCAGCAGCTTAGAGTGGGGCAGTGGCTACACCTTC.

The rearrangement links TRBV11-3 to TRBJ1-6; no firm D call. V lost 1 base and J 7 bases, leaving 8 bases between the germline ends. Looked up from germline, CDR1 is SGHNT and CDR2 is YENEEA. This CDR3 has 14 amino acids. The CDR3 DNA is TGTGCCAGCAGCTTAGGACGTCAAAATTCACCCCTCCACTTT. Encoded protein: CASSLGRQNSPLHF.

The V and J genes are TRBV6-2 or TRBV6-3 and TRBJ1-5; no clear D gene. Between the trimmed V and J ends, which lost 5 bases and 4 bases, there was a span of 6 bases. The CDR3 is 12 amino acids. Germline assignment: CDR1 MNHEY and CDR2 SVGEGT. The CDR3 nucleotides read TGTGCCAGCAGTACATATAATCAGCCCCAGCATTTT. Encoded protein: CASSTYNQPQHF.

The V gene is TRBV18, the J gene TRBJ1-3; tentative D call: TRBD1 (5 bases). CDR3 length equals 16 residues. The germline V and J ends were trimmed by 4 bases and 0 bases, with 13 bases remaining between them. Per germline, CDR1 KGHSH and CDR2 LQKENI. The CDR3 DNA reads TGTGCCAGCTCACTACTGGGACGGAACTCTGGAAACACCATATATTTT. Translated, it gives CASSLLGRNSGNTIYF. Variable domain in full (rest from reference TRBV18 and TRBJ1-3): NAGVMQNPRHLVRRRGQEARLRCSPMKGHSHVYWYRQLPEEGLKFMVYLQKENIIDESGMPKERFSAEFPKEGPSILRIQQVVRGDSAAYFCASSLLGRNSGNTIYFGEGSWLTVV.

This clone came up once. This sequence joins TRBV7-9 and TRBJ2-1; D remains ambiguous. Trimming shortened V by 5 bases and J by 10 bases, and 9 bases separated the two germline ends. Germline assignment: CDR1 SEHNR and CDR2 FQNEAQ (reference sequence). This CDR3 has 11 residues. CDR3 region: CASSVRSEQFF. Written as DNA, the CDR3 is TGTGCCAGCAGCGTCCGTTCGGAGCAGTTCTTC.

The chain employs TRBV6-6 and TRBJ2-7, with TRBD2 identical over 12 bases. The CDR3 has 16 residues. Germline V gene sequence: CDR1 MNHNY, CDR2 SVGAGI (reference sequence). Unmatched junction bases numbered 5, after V lost 5 bases and J lost 0 bases. The CDR3 is CASSLGLAGSSYEQYF. DNA of the CDR3: TGTGCCAGCAGTCTCGGACTAGCGGGGAGCTCCTACGAGCAGTACTTC.

This clone was seen a few times. The chain employs TRBV20-1 and TRBJ2-7; D tentatively fits TRBD1 or TRBD2 (5 bases each). Germline CDR1 reads DFQATT; CDR2 reads SNEGSKA (reference sequence). This CDR3 spans 15 amino acids. The V and J ends lost 3 bases and 2 bases respectively, with 17 bases between them. The chain's CDR3 is CSASRDPGRAYEQYF. The CDR3 nucleotides read TGCAGTGCTAGTAGGGACCCCGGCAGGGCCTACGAGCAGTACTTC.

This clone was seen a few times. The chain recombines TRBV6-6 with TRBJ2-1; 8 bases map to TRBD1. After removal of 6 bases from V and 6 bases from J, the junction contained 7 bases not matched to a gene. The CDR3 contains 14 residues. CDR1 is MNHNY and CDR2 is SVGAGI in the germline V gene (reference sequence). CDR3 sequence reads: CASRAGTGGNEQFF. DNA of the CDR3: TGTGCCAGCAGAGCCGGGACAGGCGGCAATGAGCAGTTCTTC.

The V and J genes are TRBV14 and TRBJ2-1; maybe TRBD2 (7 bases). Trimming took off 6 bases at V and 8 bases at J, with 17 bases between the two ends. This CDR3 spans 14 amino acids. Per the germline V gene, CDR1 is SGHDN and CDR2 is FVKESK. Here the CDR3 reads CASRPAGAGDEQFF. CDR3 bases: TGTGCCAGCAGACCTGCGGGGGCTGGGGATGAGCAGTTCTTC.

The V call is TRBV9, the J call TRBJ2-5, with D possibly TRBD2 on 6 matching bases. This CDR3 spans 13 amino acids. Deletions cut 2 bases from V and 5 bases from J, with 10 bases between. The germline V gene has CDR1 SGDLS and CDR2 YYNGEE. CDR3 DNA sequence: TGTGCCAGCAGCGTCGCCCGGGGGGAGACCCAGTACTTC. This gives the protein CASSVARGETQYF.

The chain joins TRBV11-3 to TRBJ2-3; weak D call: TRBD1 (6 bases). CDR3 size: 13 residues. Deletions cut 3 bases from V and 8 bases from J, with 12 bases between. CDR1 SGHNT and CDR2 YENEEA come from the germline V gene. This CDR3 is CASSFDRLGTQYF. CDR3 nucleotides: TGTGCCAGCAGCTTCGACAGGTTGGGTACGCAGTATTTT.

The rearrangement uses TRBV11-2 and TRBJ1-1, with TRBD1 matching over 7 bases. This CDR3 comprises 14 residues. Per the germline V gene, CDR1 is SGHAT and CDR2 is FQNNGV. V lost 5 bases and J lost 2; bases outside the gene matches: 5. This CDR3 is CASSPGQYNTEAFF. Here the CDR3 DNA reads TGTGCCAGCAGCCCGGGACAGTACAACACTGAAGCTTTCTTT. Variable domain in full (rest from reference TRBV11-2 and TRBJ1-1): EAGVAQSPRYKIIEKRQSVAFWCNPISGHATLYWYQQILGQGPKLLIQFQNNGVVDDSQLPKDRFSAERLKGVDSTLKIQPAKLEDSAVYLCASSPGQYNTEAFFGQGTRLTVV.

This clone was counted a few times. This chain joins TRBV3-1 (or the pseudogene TRBV3-2) and TRBJ1-4; maybe TRBD1 (5 bases). Trimming cost V 0 bases and J 7 bases, with 12 bases left between them. The CDR3 has 15 residues. In germline, CDR1 is LGHDT, CDR2 YNNKEL (reference sequence). DNA of the CDR3: TGTGCCAGCAGCCAAGACGCAGGGATGGGTGAAAAACTGTTTTTT. Translating gives CASSQDAGMGEKLFF.

The chain carries TRBV5-1 and TRBJ2-1; 8 nucleotides line up with TRBD2. Germline V gene data show CDR1 as SGHRS and CDR2 as YFSETQ. This CDR3 region has 16 residues. With V trimmed by 4 bases and J by 7 bases, 13 bases remained unmatched. The CDR3 region is CASSNRLRGGNNEQFF. CDR3 coding DNA: TGCGCCAGCAGCAACCGTCTTCGCGGGGGGAATAATGAGCAGTTCTTC.

CDR3 DNA: TGCGCCAGCAGTGACGGTACGTCTGGGGAGCAGTACTTC. It encodes CASSDGTSGEQYF. The rearrangement uses TRBV10-1 and TRBJ2-7; D not resolved. This CDR3 spans 13 amino acids. Germline CDR1 reads WNHNN; CDR2 reads SYGVQD (reference sequence). V was pared by 3 bases and J by 7 bases, with 13 bases between.

This clone appeared once. This chain's CDR3 is CASGRDRGNEKLFF. CDR3 in DNA: TGTGCCAGCGGCCGGGACAGGGGGAATGAAAAACTGTTTTTT. This chain links TRBV16 with TRBJ1-4; 11 nucleotides match TRBD1. The length of the CDR3 is 14 residues. Unmatched junction bases numbered 4, after V lost 8 bases and J lost 5 bases. Germline assignment: CDR1 KGHSY and CDR2 FQNENV.

The V gene is TRBV6-4, the J gene TRBJ1-4, with D unclear. Trimming took 7 bases from V and 4 from J, leaving 25 bases between them. The CDR3 runs 18 residues. CDR1 and CDR2 from the germline V gene are MRHNA and SNTAGT. This CDR3 reads CASIFMGEQTESNEKLFF. The CDR3 DNA reads as TGTGCCAGCATTTTTATGGGTGAGCAAACCGAAAGTAATGAAAAACTGTTTTTT.

This clone was seen a handful of times. The chain couples TRBV7-2 to TRBJ2-1, with a tentative D call TRBD2 (5 bases). Germline V CDR1 and CDR2: SGHTA, FQGNSA. The CDR3 totals 12 residues. V lost 5 bases to trimming and J lost 10 bases, with 12 bases between them. The CDR3 loop is CASSLSEREQFF. Written as DNA, the CDR3 is TGTGCCAGCAGCCTTTCCGAGCGGGAGCAGTTCTTC.

This clone has only a few counts. The gene calls are TRBV5-6 and TRBJ2-1; 9 bases line up with TRBD2. Germline loops: CDR1 SGHDT, CDR2 YYEEEE. After removal of 3 bases from V and 1 base from J, the junction contained 14 bases not matched to a gene. This CDR3 region has 19 residues. Written as DNA, the CDR3 is TGTGCCAGCAGCTCCCTTTTGCGGGAGGGCCTTGGATCCTACAATGAGCAGTTCTTC. Protein product: CASSSLLREGLGSYNEQFF.

This clone was seen a few times. The chain has TRBV11-3 and TRBJ1-5, with 9 nucleotides matching TRBD1. After removal of 1 base from V and 5 bases from J, the junction contained 3 bases not matched to a gene. The V gene's germline CDR1 is SGHNT and CDR2 YENEEA. The CDR3 has 15 residues. The DNA for the CDR3 is TGTGCCAGCAGCTTAGGGGGACAGGGTTATCAGCCCCAGCATTTT. This sequence encodes CASSLGGQGYQPQHF.

This rearrangement joins TRBV10-2 to TRBJ2-7, with 8 bases identical to TRBD2. Germline assignment: CDR1 WSHSY and CDR2 SAAADI. This CDR3 is built from 16 residues. The J segment lost 2 bases and the V segment lost 3 bases, leaving 9 bases of the junction unmatched. The CDR3 loop is CASSDPGGRRTYEQYF. CDR3 DNA: TGCGCCAGCAGTGATCCGGGAGGGCGAAGAACCTACGAGCAGTACTTC.

The chain employs TRBV15 and TRBJ1-5, with 9 bases identical to TRBD1. This CDR3 has 18 amino acids. CDR1 and CDR2 from the germline V gene are LNHNV and YYDKDF (reference sequence). J was trimmed by 2 bases and V by 0 bases; bases with no gene match: 8. CDR3 sequence reads: CATSRDSPGQGRNQPQHF. The CDR3 DNA reads as TGTGCCACCAGCAGAGATTCTCCGGGACAGGGCCGCAATCAGCCCCAGCATTTT.